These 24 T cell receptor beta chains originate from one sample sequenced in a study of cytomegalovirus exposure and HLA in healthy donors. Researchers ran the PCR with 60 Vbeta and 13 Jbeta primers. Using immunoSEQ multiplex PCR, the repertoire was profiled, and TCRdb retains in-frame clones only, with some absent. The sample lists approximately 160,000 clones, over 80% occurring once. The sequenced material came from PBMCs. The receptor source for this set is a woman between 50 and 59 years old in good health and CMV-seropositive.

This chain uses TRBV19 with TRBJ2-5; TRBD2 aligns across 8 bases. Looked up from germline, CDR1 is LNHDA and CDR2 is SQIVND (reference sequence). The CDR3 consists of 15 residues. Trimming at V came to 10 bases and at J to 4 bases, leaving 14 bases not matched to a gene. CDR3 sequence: CATNRGYREGETQYF. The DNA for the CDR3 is TGTGCCACCAACCGGGGTTACCGGGAGGGAGAGACCCAGTACTTC.

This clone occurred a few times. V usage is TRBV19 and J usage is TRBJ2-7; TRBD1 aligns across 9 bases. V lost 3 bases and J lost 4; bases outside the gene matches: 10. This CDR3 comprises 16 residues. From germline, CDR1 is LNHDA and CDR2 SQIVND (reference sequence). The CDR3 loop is CASSIRGTGIVYEQYF. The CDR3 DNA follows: TGTGCCAGTAGTATCCGGGGGACAGGGATCGTTTACGAGCAGTACTTC.

CDR3 nucleotides: TGTGCCAGCAGCGTCAGGACTAGCGGCTACAATGAGCAGTTCTTC. Translation gives CASSVRTSGYNEQFF. The rearrangement uses TRBV7-2 and TRBJ2-1, with 10 bases aligning to TRBD2. Germline V gene data show CDR1 as SGHTA and CDR2 as FQGNSA. V shed 5 bases and J 3 bases; nucleotides not matched to a gene: 4. This CDR3 comprises 15 residues.

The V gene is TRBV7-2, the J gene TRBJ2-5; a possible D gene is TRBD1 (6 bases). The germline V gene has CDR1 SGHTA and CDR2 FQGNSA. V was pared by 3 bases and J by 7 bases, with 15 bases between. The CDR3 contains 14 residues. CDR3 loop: CASSLDSSLGTQYF. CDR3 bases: TGTGCCAGCAGCTTGGACAGTTCACTAGGGACCCAGTACTTC.

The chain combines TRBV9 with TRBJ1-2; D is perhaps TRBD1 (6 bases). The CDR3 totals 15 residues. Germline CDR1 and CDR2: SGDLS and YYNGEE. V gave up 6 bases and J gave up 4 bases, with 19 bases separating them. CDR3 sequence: CASNPGQTTFYGYTF. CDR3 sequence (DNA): TGTGCCAGCAACCCCGGACAGACGACATTCTATGGCTACACCTTC.

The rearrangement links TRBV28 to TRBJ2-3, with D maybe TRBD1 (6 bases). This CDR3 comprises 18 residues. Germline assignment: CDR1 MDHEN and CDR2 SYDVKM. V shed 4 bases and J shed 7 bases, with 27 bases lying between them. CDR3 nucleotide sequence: TGTGCCAGCAGTTCAAGAAGTGAACAGGGAAACCAAATTAATACGCAGTATTTT. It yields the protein CASSSRSEQGNQINTQYF.

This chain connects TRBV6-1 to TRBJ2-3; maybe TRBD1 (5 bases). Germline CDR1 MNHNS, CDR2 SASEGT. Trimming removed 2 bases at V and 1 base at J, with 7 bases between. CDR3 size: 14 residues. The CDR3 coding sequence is TGTGCCAGCAGTGAAAGGGGCGGCACAGATACGCAGTATTTT. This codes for CASSERGGTDTQYF.

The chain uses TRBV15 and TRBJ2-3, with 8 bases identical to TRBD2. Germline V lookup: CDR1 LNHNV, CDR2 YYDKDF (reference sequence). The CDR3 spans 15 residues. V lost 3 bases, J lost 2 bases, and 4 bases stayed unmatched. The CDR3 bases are TGTGCCACCAGCAGTAGTAGCGGGGACACAGATACGCAGTATTTT. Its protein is CATSSSSGDTDTQYF.

The chain's CDR3 is CASSTKSQGGGELFF. CDR3 DNA sequence: TGTGCCAGCAGCACGAAGTCACAGGGTGGCGGGGAGCTGTTTTTT. V is TRBV7-3 and J is TRBJ2-2; D is perhaps TRBD1 (6 bases). The V gene's germline CDR1 is SGHTA and CDR2 FQGTGA. The CDR3 loop spans 15 amino acids. Trimming shortened V by 5 bases and J by 7 bases, and 17 bases separated the two germline ends. The entire variable domain, with the rest obtained from reference TRBV7-3 and TRBJ2-2, is as follows: GAGVSQTPSNKVTEKGKYVELRCDPISGHTALYWYRQSLGQGPEFLIYFQGTGAADDSGLPNDRFFAVRPEGSVSTLKIQRTERGDSAVYLCASSTKSQGGGELFFGEGSRLTVL.

CDR3 sequence reads: CASSPRTGGDQPQHF. DNA of the CDR3: TGCGCCAGCAGCCCGAGAACAGGGGGAGATCAGCCCCAGCATTTT. This chain connects TRBV4-3 to TRBJ1-5; 8 positions match TRBD1. V lost 4 bases, J lost 5 bases, and 7 bases stayed unmatched. Germline CDR1 LGHNA, CDR2 YSLEER. The CDR3 totals 15 residues.

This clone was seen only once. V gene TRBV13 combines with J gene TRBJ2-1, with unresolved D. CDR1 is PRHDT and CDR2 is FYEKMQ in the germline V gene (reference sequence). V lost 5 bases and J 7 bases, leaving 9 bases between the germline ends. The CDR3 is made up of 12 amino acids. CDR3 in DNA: TGTGCCAGCAGCCATGGTAGAAATGAGCAGTTCTTC. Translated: CASSHGRNEQFF.

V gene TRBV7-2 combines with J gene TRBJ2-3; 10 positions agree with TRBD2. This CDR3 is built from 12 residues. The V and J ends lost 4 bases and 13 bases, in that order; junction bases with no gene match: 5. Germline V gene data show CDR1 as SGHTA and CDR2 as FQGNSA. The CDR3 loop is CASSSGLAMKYF. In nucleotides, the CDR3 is TGTGCCAGCAGCTCGGGACTAGCGATGAAGTATTTT.

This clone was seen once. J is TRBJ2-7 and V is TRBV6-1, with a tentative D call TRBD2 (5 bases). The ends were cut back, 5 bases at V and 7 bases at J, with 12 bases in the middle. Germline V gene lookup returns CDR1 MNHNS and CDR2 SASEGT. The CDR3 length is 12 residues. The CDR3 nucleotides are TGTGCCAGCAGTCGGGAAAGCTGGGAGCAGTACTTC. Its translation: CASSRESWEQYF.

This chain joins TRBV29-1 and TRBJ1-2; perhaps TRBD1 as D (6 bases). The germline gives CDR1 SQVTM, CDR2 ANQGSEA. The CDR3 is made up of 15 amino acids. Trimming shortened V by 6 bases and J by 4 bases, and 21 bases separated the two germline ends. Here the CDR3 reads CSVPGHQGIGYGYTF. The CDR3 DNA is TGCAGCGTCCCGGGACATCAAGGGATTGGCTATGGCTACACCTTC.

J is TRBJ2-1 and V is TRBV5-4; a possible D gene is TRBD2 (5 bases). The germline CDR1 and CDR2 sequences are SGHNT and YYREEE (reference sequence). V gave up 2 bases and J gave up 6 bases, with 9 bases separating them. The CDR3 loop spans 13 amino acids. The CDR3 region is CASSLGRANEQFF. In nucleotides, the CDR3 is TGTGCCAGCAGCTTAGGGAGAGCCAATGAGCAGTTCTTC.

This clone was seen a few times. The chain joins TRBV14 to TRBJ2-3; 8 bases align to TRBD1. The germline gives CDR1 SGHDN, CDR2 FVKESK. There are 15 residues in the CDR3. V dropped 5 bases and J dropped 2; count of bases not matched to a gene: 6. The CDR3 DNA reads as TGTGCCAGCAGCTGGGACAGGACCCCCACAGATACGCAGTATTTT. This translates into CASSWDRTPTDTQYF. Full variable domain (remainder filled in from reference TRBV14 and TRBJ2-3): EAGVTQFPSHSVIEKGQTVTLRCDPISGHDNLYWYRRVMGKEIKFLLHFVKESKQDESGMPNNRFLAERTGGTYSTLKVQPAELEDSGVYFCASSWDRTPTDTQYFGPGTRLTVL.

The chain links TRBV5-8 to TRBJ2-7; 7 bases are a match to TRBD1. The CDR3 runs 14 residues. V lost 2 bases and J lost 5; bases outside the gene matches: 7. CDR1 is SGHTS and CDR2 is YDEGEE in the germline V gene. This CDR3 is CASSFRARGNEQYF. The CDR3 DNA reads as TGTGCCAGCAGCTTCCGGGCCAGGGGGAACGAGCAGTACTTC.

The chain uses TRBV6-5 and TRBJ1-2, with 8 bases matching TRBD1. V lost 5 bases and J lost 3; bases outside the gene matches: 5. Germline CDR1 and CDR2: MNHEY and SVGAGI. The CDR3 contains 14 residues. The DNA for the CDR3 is TGTGCCAGCAGTGACACAGGGGGTTACTATGGCTACACCTTC. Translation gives CASSDTGGYYGYTF.

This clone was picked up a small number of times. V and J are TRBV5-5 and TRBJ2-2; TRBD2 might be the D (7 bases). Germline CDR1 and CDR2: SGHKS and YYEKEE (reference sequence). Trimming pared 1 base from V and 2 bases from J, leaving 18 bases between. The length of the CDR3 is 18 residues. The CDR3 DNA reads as TGTGCCAGCAGCTTGTTCAGGGGCGGGGGCCCAAACACCGGGGAGCTGTTTTTT. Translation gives CASSLFRGGGPNTGELFF. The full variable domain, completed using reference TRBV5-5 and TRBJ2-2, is DAGVTQSPTHLIKTRGQQVTLRCSPISGHKSVSWYQQVLGQGPQFIFQYYEKEERGRGNFPDRFSARQFPNYSSELNVNALLLGDSALYLCASSLFRGGGPNTGELFFGEGSRLTVL.

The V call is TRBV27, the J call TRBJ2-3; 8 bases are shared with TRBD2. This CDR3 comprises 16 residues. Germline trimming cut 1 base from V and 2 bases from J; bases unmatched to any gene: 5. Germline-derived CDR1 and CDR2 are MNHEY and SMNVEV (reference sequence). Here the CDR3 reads CASSLFAGGSTDTQYF. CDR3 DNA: TGTGCCAGCAGTTTATTTGCGGGGGGATCCACAGATACGCAGTATTTT.

The CDR3 DNA sequence: TGCGCCAGCAGCGTCTCGGGAAGAGGGGAGCAGTACTTC. This gives the protein CASSVSGRGEQYF. The chain employs TRBV10-1 and TRBJ2-7, with a weak D call TRBD2 (5 bases). Germline V lookup: CDR1 WNHNN, CDR2 SYGVQD (reference sequence). The CDR3 runs to 13 residues. Trimming removed 6 bases at V and 7 bases at J, with 16 bases between.

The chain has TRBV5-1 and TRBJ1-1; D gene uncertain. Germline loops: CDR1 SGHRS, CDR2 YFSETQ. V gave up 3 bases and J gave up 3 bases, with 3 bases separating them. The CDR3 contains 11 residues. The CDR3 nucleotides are TGCGCCAGCAGCTCTTACACTGAAGCTTTCTTT. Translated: CASSSYTEAFF. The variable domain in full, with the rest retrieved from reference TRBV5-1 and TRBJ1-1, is KAGVTQTPRYLIKTRGQQVTLSCSPISGHRSVSWYQQTPGQGLQFLFEYFSETQRNKGNFPGRFSGRQFSNSRSEMNVSTLELGDSALYLCASSSYTEAFFGQGTRLTVV.

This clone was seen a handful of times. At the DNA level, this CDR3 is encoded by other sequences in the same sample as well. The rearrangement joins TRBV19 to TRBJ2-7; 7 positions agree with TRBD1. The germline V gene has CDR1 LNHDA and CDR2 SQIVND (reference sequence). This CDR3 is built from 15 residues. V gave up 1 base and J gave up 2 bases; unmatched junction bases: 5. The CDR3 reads CASSIARQGAYEQYF. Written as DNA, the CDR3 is TGTGCCAGTAGTATAGCCCGACAGGGTGCCTACGAGCAGTACTTC.

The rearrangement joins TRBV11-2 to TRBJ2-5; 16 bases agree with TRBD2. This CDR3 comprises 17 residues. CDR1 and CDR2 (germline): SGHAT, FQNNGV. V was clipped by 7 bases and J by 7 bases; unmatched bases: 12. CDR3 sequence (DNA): TGTGCCAGCATCAAGGGGACTAGCGGGGGGGCCATAGTGACCCAGTACTTC. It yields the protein CASIKGTSGGAIVTQYF.